This entry is about one TCR beta chain. This clone was counted only a few times. Its binding antigen is unknown. No qualities accompany the bases; no much larger clone lies one base away. The sample is drawn from a study of blood T cell repertoires in COVID-19 (TCRdb year 2020). Regarding the study in general: Collaborator samples came from the United States, Italy and Spain and covered acute and convalescent phases of COVID-19. Sample metadata almost always included a de-identified subject ID, COVID-19 status, age in years and sex. Where available, HLA class I and class II types were taken from metadata supplied by the sample provider and were not determined by assay-based typing. The repertoires were released in a freely available public database meant as a resource for research on the immune response to SARS-CoV-2. The material from the prospective study consisted of cDNA or gDNA derived from T cells, B-cell-depleted T cells, or PBMCs. The samples were drawn from the first 160 participants of the ongoing ImmuneRACE study and from 1,254 subjects provided by 6 global collaborators. The dataset comprised deeply sampled blood TCRbeta repertoires from subjects exposed to, actively infected with, or recovered from COVID-19.

The collaborating institutions used their own protocols to collect whole blood in K2EDTA tubes. For TCRbeta analysis, collaborator samples were shipped as frozen whole blood, as isolated PBMCs, or as DNA extracted from either sample type. Sequences WSHSY (CDR1) and SAAADI (CDR2) are obtained from the germline V gene. The CDR3, from cysteine to phenylalanine, totals 15 residues. CDR3 DNA is the only sequence kept; it has 45 bases, read in frame from the first base. V is clipped by 6 bases and J by 5 bases, and the sequence between their germline boundaries is 20 bases long. Beyond this particular receptor, the publication reports: How much clinical and demographic metadata was included differed by source and by participant, and the metadata was provided uncurated.

TCRbeta CDR3 regions were amplified from genomic DNA by means of the immunoSEQ Assay, a bias-controlled multiplex PCR. Per the source publication's procedure: Within the assay, amplification of reference gene primers was used to estimate how many nucleated cells each sample contained. Sequence reads were collapsed and filtered to measure the absolute abundance of every unique TCRbeta CDR3 rearrangement. Productive Simpson clonality was computed per sample as the square root of Simpson's diversity index over productive rearrangements. As stored in TCRdb, this immuneACCESS dataset retains in-frame rearrangements with V and J assigned. A fraction of the clones does not appear; measured against another copy, unresolved V genes explain less than half of the discrepancy, and the remainder lacks a known reason. Clone size and V and J calls were adopted from that table, with D and trimming inferred from the DNA. The sample records 150,000 to 200,000 clones, approximately 84% of which are singletons. Of the sample, 22% is held by the ten largest clones.

The sequence was obtained from a woman of 80 years or more with acute or convalescent COVID-19. The V gene is TRBV10-2 and the J gene is TRBJ2-7, with no confident D gene call. Specimen: peripheral blood. In nucleotides, the sequence is TGCGCCAGCAGCCCAGCGTGGGTTGGGTTTCACGAGCAGTACTTC. Its amino acids are CASSPAWVGFHEQYF.